A selection of T cell receptor beta chains follows, all from one sample in a study of T cell responses to AZD1222 COVID-19 vaccine. Method: immunoSEQ multiplex PCR; TCRdb's copy keeps in-frame clones and lacks some. The repertoire has 110,000 or so clones, more than 70% of them found once; the top ten carry less than 4%. The source material was peripheral blood, sampled on day 0 of MenACWY control vaccination. Every receptor here comes from an adult in good health. CDR3s include the opening cysteine and the closing phenylalanine or tryptophan. A D gene is named only where the DNA matches it firmly. Clone size appears in some rows only: once, few, many, or a class for an expanded clone.

j_call: TRBJ2-1
v_call: TRBV4-1
d_call: TRBD1
clone_size: NA
cdr3_aa: CASSGSGGSYNEQFF
cdr3_nt: TGCGCCAGCAGCGGGTCAGGGGGCTCCTACAATGAGCAGTTCTTC

j_call: TRBJ2-7
v_call: TRBV29-1
d_call: TRBD1
clone_size: NA
cdr3_aa: CSVEGRQGPQQYF
cdr3_nt: TGCAGCGTTGAGGGGAGACAGGGGCCCCAGCAGTACTTC

j_call: TRBJ2-7
v_call: TRBV4-2
d_call: NA
clone_size: NA
cdr3_aa: CASSPVEGQVHEQYF
cdr3_nt: TGTGCCAGCAGCCCCGTCGAGGGGCAAGTCCACGAGCAGTACTTC

j_call: TRBJ1-1
v_call: TRBV12-5
d_call: TRBD1
clone_size: NA
cdr3_aa: CASGLVTSMGQGDTEAFF
cdr3_nt: TGTGCTAGTGGTTTGGTAACGTCCATGGGACAGGGGGATACTGAAGCTTTCTTT

j_call: TRBJ1-6
v_call: TRBV7-9
d_call: NA
clone_size: NA
cdr3_aa: CASSLGGRAQTPLHF
cdr3_nt: TGTGCCAGCAGCTTAGGGGGCAGGGCCCAAACACCCCTCCACTTT

j_call: TRBJ1-2
v_call: TRBV10-3
d_call: TRBD1
clone_size: few
cdr3_aa: CAISLGQGGYTF
cdr3_nt: TGTGCCATCAGTCTGGGACAGGGCGGCTACACCTTC

j_call: TRBJ2-7
v_call: TRBV7-2
d_call: TRBD1
clone_size: once
cdr3_aa: CASSLARGTGGYEQYF
cdr3_nt: TGTGCCAGCAGCTTAGCGCGGGGAACAGGGGGCTACGAGCAGTACTTC

j_call: TRBJ1-4
v_call: TRBV5-1
d_call: NA
clone_size: NA
cdr3_aa: CASSLVSGTEKLFF
cdr3_nt: TGCGCCAGCAGCTTGGTCTCGGGAACTGAAAAACTGTTTTTT

j_call: TRBJ1-1
v_call: TRBV3-1/TRBV3-2
d_call: NA
clone_size: once
cdr3_aa: CASSPTGAEAFF
cdr3_nt: TGTGCCAGCAGCCCAACCGGGGCTGAAGCTTTCTTT

j_call: TRBJ2-5
v_call: TRBV10-3
d_call: NA
clone_size: NA
cdr3_aa: CAISESVSYQETQYF
cdr3_nt: TGTGCCATCAGTGAGTCGGTCAGCTACCAAGAGACCCAGTACTTC

j_call: TRBJ1-5
v_call: TRBV18
d_call: NA
clone_size: NA
cdr3_aa: CASSPTHMTSNQPQHF
cdr3_nt: TGTGCCAGCTCACCGACCCACATGACTAGCAATCAGCCCCAGCATTTT

j_call: TRBJ2-3
v_call: TRBV19
d_call: TRBD2
clone_size: once
cdr3_aa: CASSHLLAGGRDTQYF
cdr3_nt: TGTGCCAGTAGCCACCTGCTAGCGGGGGGGCGCGATACGCAGTATTTT

j_call: TRBJ2-1
v_call: TRBV5-1
d_call: NA
clone_size: NA
cdr3_aa: CASSMDSSSYNEQFF
cdr3_nt: TGCGCCAGCAGCATGGACTCCAGCTCCTACAATGAGCAGTTCTTC

j_call: TRBJ1-5
v_call: TRBV5-1
d_call: NA
clone_size: once
cdr3_aa: CASSLGQNNQPQHF
cdr3_nt: TGCGCCAGCAGCTTGGGACAGAACAATCAGCCCCAGCATTTT

j_call: TRBJ1-1
v_call: TRBV6-5
d_call: TRBD1
clone_size: NA
cdr3_aa: CASSLTGGTEAFF
cdr3_nt: TGTGCCAGCAGTTTGACAGGGGGAACTGAAGCTTTCTTT

j_call: TRBJ2-7
v_call: TRBV5-5
d_call: NA
clone_size: NA
cdr3_aa: CASSLGTLTYEQYF
cdr3_nt: TGTGCCAGCAGCTTGGGGACACTTACCTACGAGCAGTACTTC

j_call: TRBJ2-7
v_call: TRBV5-4
d_call: TRBD1
clone_size: NA
cdr3_aa: CASSPGTGEREQYF
cdr3_nt: TGTGCCAGCAGCCCAGGGACAGGGGAACGCGAGCAGTACTTC

j_call: TRBJ1-2
v_call: TRBV6-5
d_call: NA
clone_size: NA
cdr3_aa: CASRLGEWGYTF
cdr3_nt: TGTGCCAGCAGATTGGGGGAGTGGGGCTACACCTTC

j_call: TRBJ1-6
v_call: TRBV7-9
d_call: NA
clone_size: NA
cdr3_aa: CASSLDGGPNSPLHF
cdr3_nt: TGTGCCAGCAGCTTAGATGGGGGGCCAAATTCACCCCTCCACTTT

j_call: TRBJ2-5
v_call: TRBV4-1
d_call: TRBD2
clone_size: NA
cdr3_aa: CASSRSSTSGGYQETQYF
cdr3_nt: TGCGCCAGCAGCCGCTCCTCGACTAGCGGGGGGTACCAAGAGACCCAGTACTTC

j_call: TRBJ1-2
v_call: TRBV9
d_call: NA
clone_size: many
cdr3_aa: CASSVGGANYGYTF
cdr3_nt: TGTGCCAGCAGCGTAGGAGGAGCTAACTATGGCTACACCTTC

j_call: TRBJ1-6
v_call: TRBV27
d_call: NA
clone_size: NA
cdr3_aa: CASTSTEGSPLHF
cdr3_nt: TGTGCCAGCACCAGCACCGAGGGGTCACCCCTCCACTTT

j_call: TRBJ1-4
v_call: TRBV6-5
d_call: TRBD1
clone_size: NA
cdr3_aa: CASTFAQGSNEKLFF
cdr3_nt: TGTGCCAGCACCTTCGCACAGGGGTCTAATGAAAAACTGTTTTTT

j_call: TRBJ2-3
v_call: TRBV7-2
d_call: NA
clone_size: once
cdr3_aa: CASSLAPNTDTQYF
cdr3_nt: TGTGCCAGCAGCTTAGCCCCTAATACAGATACGCAGTATTTT

j_call: TRBJ1-2
v_call: TRBV9
d_call: NA
clone_size: NA
cdr3_aa: CASRGQSPNYGYTF
cdr3_nt: TGTGCCAGCAGAGGACAGAGTCCCAACTATGGCTACACCTTC

j_call: TRBJ2-5
v_call: TRBV6-7
d_call: NA
clone_size: NA
cdr3_aa: CASSRGRLQETQYF
cdr3_nt: TGTGCCAGCAGTAGGGGACGCCTCCAAGAGACCCAGTACTTC

j_call: TRBJ1-5
v_call: TRBV11-1
d_call: TRBD1
clone_size: once
cdr3_aa: CASSETTGGLDQPQHF
cdr3_nt: TGTGCCAGCAGCGAAACGACAGGGGGTCTGGATCAGCCCCAGCATTTT

j_call: TRBJ1-3
v_call: TRBV2
d_call: NA
clone_size: NA
cdr3_aa: CASIPSGGTGNTIYF
cdr3_nt: TGTGCCAGCATACCCTCTGGGGGAACTGGAAACACCATATATTTT

j_call: TRBJ1-6
v_call: TRBV4-2
d_call: TRBD1
clone_size: NA
cdr3_aa: CASSQSIQGAGDSPLHF
cdr3_nt: TGTGCCAGCAGCCAGTCTATACAGGGGGCAGGAGATTCACCCCTCCACTTT

j_call: TRBJ2-6
v_call: TRBV7-2
d_call: NA
clone_size: once
cdr3_aa: CASTFGVGAGANVLTF
cdr3_nt: TGTGCCAGCACTTTCGGAGTGGGTGCTGGGGCCAACGTCCTGACTTTC

j_call: TRBJ1-5
v_call: TRBV4-1
d_call: TRBD1
clone_size: NA
cdr3_aa: CASSQSGTGRVEPQHF
cdr3_nt: TGCGCCAGCAGCCAATCCGGGACAGGTAGGGTAGAGCCCCAGCATTTT

j_call: TRBJ2-2
v_call: TRBV4-1
d_call: TRBD1
clone_size: NA
cdr3_aa: CASSQVKGQGGAGELFF
cdr3_nt: TGCGCCAGCAGCCAAGTGAAAGGACAGGGTGGCGCCGGGGAGCTGTTTTTT

j_call: TRBJ2-2
v_call: TRBV6-4
d_call: TRBD1
clone_size: NA
cdr3_aa: CASSWTGGTGELFF
cdr3_nt: TGTGCCAGCAGTTGGACAGGGGGCACCGGGGAGCTGTTTTTT

j_call: TRBJ2-2
v_call: TRBV11-3
d_call: NA
clone_size: NA
cdr3_aa: CASSPQGYNTGELFF
cdr3_nt: TGTGCCAGCAGCCCCCAGGGATACAACACCGGGGAGCTGTTTTTT

j_call: TRBJ1-5
v_call: TRBV24-1
d_call: TRBD1
clone_size: NA
cdr3_aa: CATSDPDRERQPQHF
cdr3_nt: TGTGCCACCAGTGACCCGGACAGGGAGCGTCAGCCCCAGCATTTT

j_call: TRBJ1-6
v_call: TRBV6-5
d_call: TRBD1
clone_size: NA
cdr3_aa: CASSYQGQTNSPLHF
cdr3_nt: TGTGCCAGCAGTTACCAGGGACAGACTAATTCACCCCTCCACTTT

j_call: TRBJ2-3
v_call: TRBV4-1
d_call: NA
clone_size: NA
cdr3_aa: CASSRGAGNRLDTQYF
cdr3_nt: TGCGCCAGCAGCCGGGGGGCCGGGAACCGCCTTGATACGCAGTATTTT

j_call: TRBJ1-2
v_call: TRBV5-4
d_call: NA
clone_size: NA
cdr3_aa: CASSPGGRVDGYTF
cdr3_nt: TGTGCCAGCAGCCCGGGGGGCAGGGTGGATGGCTACACCTTC

j_call: TRBJ1-1
v_call: TRBV9
d_call: NA
clone_size: NA
cdr3_aa: CASSPRPGTPGNTEAFF
cdr3_nt: TGTGCCAGCAGCCCCAGACCTGGGACTCCCGGGAACACTGAAGCTTTCTTT

j_call: TRBJ1-4
v_call: TRBV27
d_call: NA
clone_size: NA
cdr3_aa: CASSLSWANEKLFF
cdr3_nt: TGTGCCAGCAGTCTGAGCTGGGCTAATGAAAAACTGTTTTTT

j_call: TRBJ1-6
v_call: TRBV18
d_call: NA
clone_size: NA
cdr3_aa: CASSPGFRGEPLHF
cdr3_nt: TGTGCCAGCTCACCGGGATTTAGGGGGGAACCCCTCCACTTT

j_call: TRBJ2-1
v_call: TRBV11-3
d_call: NA
clone_size: NA
cdr3_aa: CASSSHDNNEQFF
cdr3_nt: TGTGCCAGCAGCTCGCACGACAACAATGAGCAGTTCTTC

j_call: TRBJ1-1
v_call: TRBV7-9
d_call: TRBD1
clone_size: NA
cdr3_aa: CASSRTGQGTNEAFF
cdr3_nt: TGTGCCAGCAGCCGGACCGGACAGGGTACGAATGAAGCTTTCTTT

j_call: TRBJ2-5
v_call: TRBV5-1
d_call: NA
clone_size: NA
cdr3_aa: CASSLLGAQETQYF
cdr3_nt: TGCGCCAGCAGCTTGCTGGGGGCGCAGGAGACCCAGTACTTC

j_call: TRBJ1-2
v_call: TRBV6-5
d_call: NA
clone_size: NA
cdr3_aa: CASSSDRDRGYTF
cdr3_nt: TGTGCCAGCAGTTCCGACAGAGACCGGGGCTACACCTTC

j_call: TRBJ1-2
v_call: TRBV2
d_call: NA
clone_size: few
cdr3_aa: CASSEGRSSPYGYTF
cdr3_nt: TGTGCCAGCAGTGAAGGGAGATCGTCCCCCTATGGCTACACCTTC

j_call: TRBJ1-3
v_call: TRBV27
d_call: NA
clone_size: NA
cdr3_aa: CASSSEHLSGNTIYF
cdr3_nt: TGTGCCAGCAGTTCCGAACATCTCTCTGGAAACACCATATATTTT

j_call: TRBJ2-2
v_call: TRBV19
d_call: NA
clone_size: NA
cdr3_aa: CASSPGGTYTGELFF
cdr3_nt: TGTGCCAGTAGTCCGGGTGGTACATACACCGGGGAGCTGTTTTTT

j_call: TRBJ1-4
v_call: TRBV6-6
d_call: TRBD1
clone_size: NA
cdr3_aa: CASSYGQGYEKLFF
cdr3_nt: TGTGCCAGCAGTTACGGACAGGGGTACGAAAAACTGTTTTTT

j_call: TRBJ2-7
v_call: TRBV5-1
d_call: NA
clone_size: NA
cdr3_aa: CASSLSDGYEQYF
cdr3_nt: TGCGCCAGCAGCCTATCGGACGGCTACGAGCAGTACTTC

j_call: TRBJ2-7
v_call: TRBV5-4
d_call: NA
clone_size: NA
cdr3_aa: CASSLEPALSSYEQYF
cdr3_nt: TGTGCCAGCAGCTTGGAGCCAGCGTTGAGCTCCTACGAGCAGTACTTC

j_call: TRBJ1-3
v_call: TRBV9
d_call: TRBD1
clone_size: NA
cdr3_aa: CASSGVRGRGGNTIYF
cdr3_nt: TGTGCCAGCAGTGGAGTCAGGGGGCGCGGGGGAAACACCATATATTTT

j_call: TRBJ2-3
v_call: TRBV28
d_call: TRBD2
clone_size: NA
cdr3_aa: CASSLFAGDHTDTQYF
cdr3_nt: TGTGCCAGCAGTTTATTTGCGGGGGACCACACAGATACGCAGTATTTT

j_call: TRBJ1-5
v_call: TRBV7-2
d_call: NA
clone_size: NA
cdr3_aa: CASSPDFGSNQPQHF
cdr3_nt: TGTGCCAGCAGCCCGGACTTCGGTAGCAATCAGCCCCAGCATTTT

j_call: TRBJ2-3
v_call: TRBV28
d_call: NA
clone_size: NA
cdr3_aa: CASSWAQSTDTQYF
cdr3_nt: TGTGCCAGCAGTTGGGCACAGAGCACAGATACGCAGTATTTT